These T cell receptor beta chains were read from a single sample in a study of blood T cells in healthy people across ages. One entry per CDR3 protein results from TCRdb running MiXCR on the 5' RACE reads. The table has roughly 800,000 distinct CDR3 sequences, 58% seen once. Input material: blood. Receptors originate from a man in his thirties or forties in good health. Both conserved end residues are part of each CDR3. A D gene is named only where the DNA matches it firmly. Clone size appears in some rows only: once, few, many, or a class for an expanded clone.

14	TRBV6-5	TRBJ2-5	-	-	CASNTGRLSGTQYF	TGTGCCAGCAATACGGGGAGGTTGTCCGGGACCCAGTACTTC
18	TRBV6-2/TRBV6-3	TRBJ2-1	-	TRBD2	CASSPQRWLAGGGNERFF	TGTGCCAGCAGCCCTCAGAGGTGGCTAGCGGGTGGGGGGAATGAGCGGTTCTTC
14	TRBV4-3	TRBJ2-5	-	-	CASSHGLSGETQYF	TGCGCCAGCAGCCACGGCTTGTCGGGAGAGACCCAGTACTTC
12	TRBV9	TRBJ2-7	once	-	CASSPNNYEQYF	TGTGCCAGCAGCCCTAACAATTACGAGCAGTACTTC
13	TRBV5-1	TRBJ2-7	-	TRBD2	CASRPGGINEQYF	TGCGCCAGCCGACCGGGAGGGATCAACGAGCAGTACTTC
14	TRBV20-1	TRBJ2-1	few	TRBD2	CSAEGLAAYNEQFF	TGCAGTGCTGAGGGACTAGCGGCCTACAATGAGCAGTTCTTC
13	TRBV20-1	TRBJ2-5	few	TRBD2	CSAFRLAGETQYF	TGCAGTGCTTTCCGACTAGCGGGGGAGACCCAGTACTTC
13	TRBV14	TRBJ2-3	-	-	CASSPLQGDTQYF	TGTGCCAGCAGCCCCCTCCAGGGGGATACGCAGTATTTT
14	TRBV28	TRBJ1-4	-	-	CASRGGTTVEKLFF	TGTGCCAGCAGGGGAGGGACAACAGTTGAAAAACTGTTTTTT
13	TRBV24-1	TRBJ2-7	few	-	CATSDNGLGEQYF	TGTGCCACCAGTGATAACGGACTGGGCGAGCAGTACTTC
18	TRBV4-1	TRBJ1-2	-	TRBD1	CASSQRTTGQASNYGYTF	TGCGCCAGCAGCCAGCGAACTACGGGACAGGCCTCTAACTATGGCTACACCTTC
14	TRBV29-1	TRBJ1-2	few	-	CSVEDGRDLASYTF	TGCAGCGTTGAAGATGGAAGGGATTTGGCGAGCTACACCTTC
17	TRBV7-2	TRBJ2-3	-	-	CASSPYGGGSSTDTQYF	TGTGCCAGCAGCCCCTATGGGGGGGGCAGTAGCACAGATACGCAGTATTTT
16	TRBV6-5	TRBJ2-3	-	-	CASSYWSGRSTDTQYF	TGTGCCAGCAGTTATTGGTCGGGGAGAAGCACAGATACGCAGTATTTT
14	TRBV18	TRBJ2-1	-	TRBD2	CASSIRLAGDEQFF	TGTGCCAGCTCAATCAGACTAGCGGGAGATGAGCAGTTCTTC
12	TRBV3-1	TRBJ2-5	few	-	CASSLSDANQYF	TGTGCCAGCAGCCTAAGCGACGCGAACCAGTACTTC
13	TRBV29-1	TRBJ1-2	few	-	CSVEDWGGNGYTF	TGCAGCGTTGAAGATTGGGGGGGAAATGGCTACACCTTC
14	TRBV4-1	TRBJ2-5	once	TRBD1	CASSHFQGEETQYF	TGCGCCAGCAGCCACTTCCAGGGGGAAGAGACCCAGTACTTC
15	TRBV5-5	TRBJ2-3	-	-	CASSPGMGFADTQYF	TGTGCCAGCAGCCCCGGTATGGGCTTTGCAGATACGCAGTATTTT
18	TRBV20-1	TRBJ2-5	few	TRBD2	CSASKEYSTSGDQETQYF	TGCAGTGCTAGTAAGGAATATAGTACTAGCGGGGACCAAGAGACCCAGTACTTC
11	TRBV30	TRBJ2-7	-	-	CATETSYEQYF	TGTGCCACCGAGACCTCCTACGAGCAGTACTTC
15	TRBV12-3/TRBV12-4	TRBJ2-5	-	TRBD2	CASSFLAGWQETQYF	TGTGCCAGCAGTTTTCTAGCGGGGTGGCAAGAGACCCAGTACTTC
14	TRBV27	TRBJ1-1	once	-	CASSSEYQVTEAFF	TGTGCCAGCAGTTCCGAATACCAAGTAACTGAAGCTTTCTTT
13	TRBV20-1	TRBJ1-1	-	-	CSGLGVPNTEAFF	TGCAGTGGGTTGGGGGTCCCGAACACTGAAGCTTTCTTT
15	TRBV29-1	TRBJ2-7	few	-	CSVEDLRGRSYEQYF	TGCAGCGTTGAAGATCTTCGAGGTCGGTCCTACGAGCAGTACTTC
17	TRBV20-1	TRBJ2-7	-	-	CSARDLGAYLSSYEQYF	TGCAGTGCTAGAGACCTAGGGGCCTACCTAAGCTCCTACGAGCAGTACTTC
13	TRBV10-3	TRBJ2-1	few	TRBD1	CAISGTGDNEQFF	TGTGCCATCAGTGGGACAGGGGACAATGAGCAGTTCTTC
14	TRBV7-9	TRBJ2-7	-	TRBD1	CASSSGQGMDEQYF	TGTGCCAGCAGCTCGGGACAGGGGATGGACGAGCAGTACTTC
15	TRBV6-2/TRBV6-3	TRBJ2-7	once	-	CASSYAEVLRYEQYF	TGTGCCAGCAGTTACGCGGAGGTGCTCCGGTACGAGCAGTACTTC
14	TRBV5-1	TRBJ2-7	-	-	CASSVSGYTYEQYF	TGCGCCAGCAGCGTAAGCGGGTACACCTACGAGCAGTACTTC
14	TRBV29-1	TRBJ2-3	-	-	CSVEIRGSTDTQYF	TGCAGCGTTGAAATCAGGGGATCCACAGATACGCAGTATTTT
12	TRBV5-1	TRBJ2-1	-	-	CASSLEVGEQFF	TGCGCCAGCAGCTTGGAAGTGGGTGAGCAGTTCTTC
14	TRBV18	TRBJ2-1	once	-	CASSPLEGWDEQFF	TGTGCCAGCTCACCTTTGGAGGGTTGGGATGAGCAGTTCTTC
13	TRBV6-6	TRBJ1-2	-	-	CASTKERVDGYTF	TGTGCCAGCACTAAAGAAAGGGTTGATGGCTACACCTTC
16	TRBV4-2	TRBJ1-5	-	TRBD1	CASSQDPGTGNQPQHF	TGTGCCAGCAGCCAAGACCCCGGGACAGGGAATCAGCCCCAGCATTTT
15	TRBV7-9	TRBJ2-3	-	-	CASSPRTPSTDTQYF	TGTGCCAGCAGCCCGAGGACACCTAGCACAGATACGCAGTATTTT
16	TRBV21-1	TRBJ2-1	once	-	CASIKSPRGVINEQFF	TGTGCCAGCATCAAAAGCCCGAGGGGTGTAATCAATGAGCAGTTCTTC
15	TRBV6-5	TRBJ2-7	-	-	CASSYSTVDPYEQYF	TGTGCCAGCAGTTACTCGACGGTTGATCCCTACGAGCAGTACTTC
15	TRBV2	TRBJ1-1	-	-	CASRDRPGTGAEAFF	TGTGCCAGCAGGGATCGACCGGGTACTGGAGCTGAAGCTTTCTTT
17	TRBV20-1	TRBJ2-1	-	TRBD2	CSARDYGAGGSYNEQFF	TGCAGTGCTAGAGATTATGGAGCGGGGGGTTCCTACAATGAGCAGTTCTTC
18	TRBV20-1	TRBJ2-1	-	TRBD2	CSARKRGLLAGGHYEQFF	TGCAGTGCTAGGAAGAGGGGGCTACTAGCGGGGGGGCACTATGAGCAGTTCTTC
11	TRBV12-3/TRBV12-4	TRBJ1-1	-	-	CASSLIGEAFF	TGTGCCAGCAGTTTAATCGGGGAAGCTTTCTTT
13	TRBV6-2/TRBV6-3	TRBJ2-1	few	-	CASSYQSYNEQFF	TGTGCCAGCAGTTATCAGTCCTACAATGAGCAGTTCTTC
11	TRBV27	TRBJ2-7	few	-	CASLWTYEQYF	TGTGCCAGCCTGTGGACCTACGAGCAGTACTTC
16	TRBV7-2	TRBJ2-1	few	TRBD2	CASSLLAVYSYNEQFF	TGTGCCAGCAGCTTGCTAGCGGTATATTCCTACAATGAGCAGTTCTTC
12	TRBV11-2	TRBJ2-1	-	-	CASSLVEGEQFF	TGTGCCAGCAGCTTAGTTGAGGGGGAGCAGTTCTTC
13	TRBV29-1	TRBJ2-5	few	-	CSAYRERGETQYF	TGCAGCGCCTACCGGGAGAGAGGGGAGACCCAGTACTTC
15	TRBV7-9	TRBJ2-2	-	-	CASSPQGLNTGELFF	TGTGCCAGCAGCCCCCAGGGACTGAACACCGGGGAGCTGTTTTTT
16	TRBV5-6	TRBJ1-1	once	-	CASSLASERGGTEAFF	TGTGCCAGCAGCTTGGCCTCGGAAAGGGGGGGCACTGAAGCTTTCTTT
13	TRBV7-2	TRBJ2-7	few	-	CASSFSGNYEQYF	TGTGCCAGCAGCTTCAGCGGTAACTACGAGCAGTACTTC
15	TRBV19	TRBJ2-1	-	-	CASRRLEEVSSEQFF	TGTGCCAGTAGGAGACTGGAAGAAGTATCCAGTGAGCAGTTCTTC
13	TRBV28	TRBJ2-7	-	-	CASTISGGYEQYF	TGTGCCAGCACGATTTCCGGTGGCTACGAGCAGTACTTC
16	TRBV20-1	TRBJ2-1	few	-	CSAREWGRGSYNEQFF	TGCAGTGCTAGAGAATGGGGTAGGGGTTCCTACAATGAGCAGTTCTTC
13	TRBV7-2	TRBJ1-1	-	TRBD1	CASGGGPGTEAFF	TGTGCCAGCGGAGGGGGCCCGGGCACTGAAGCTTTCTTT